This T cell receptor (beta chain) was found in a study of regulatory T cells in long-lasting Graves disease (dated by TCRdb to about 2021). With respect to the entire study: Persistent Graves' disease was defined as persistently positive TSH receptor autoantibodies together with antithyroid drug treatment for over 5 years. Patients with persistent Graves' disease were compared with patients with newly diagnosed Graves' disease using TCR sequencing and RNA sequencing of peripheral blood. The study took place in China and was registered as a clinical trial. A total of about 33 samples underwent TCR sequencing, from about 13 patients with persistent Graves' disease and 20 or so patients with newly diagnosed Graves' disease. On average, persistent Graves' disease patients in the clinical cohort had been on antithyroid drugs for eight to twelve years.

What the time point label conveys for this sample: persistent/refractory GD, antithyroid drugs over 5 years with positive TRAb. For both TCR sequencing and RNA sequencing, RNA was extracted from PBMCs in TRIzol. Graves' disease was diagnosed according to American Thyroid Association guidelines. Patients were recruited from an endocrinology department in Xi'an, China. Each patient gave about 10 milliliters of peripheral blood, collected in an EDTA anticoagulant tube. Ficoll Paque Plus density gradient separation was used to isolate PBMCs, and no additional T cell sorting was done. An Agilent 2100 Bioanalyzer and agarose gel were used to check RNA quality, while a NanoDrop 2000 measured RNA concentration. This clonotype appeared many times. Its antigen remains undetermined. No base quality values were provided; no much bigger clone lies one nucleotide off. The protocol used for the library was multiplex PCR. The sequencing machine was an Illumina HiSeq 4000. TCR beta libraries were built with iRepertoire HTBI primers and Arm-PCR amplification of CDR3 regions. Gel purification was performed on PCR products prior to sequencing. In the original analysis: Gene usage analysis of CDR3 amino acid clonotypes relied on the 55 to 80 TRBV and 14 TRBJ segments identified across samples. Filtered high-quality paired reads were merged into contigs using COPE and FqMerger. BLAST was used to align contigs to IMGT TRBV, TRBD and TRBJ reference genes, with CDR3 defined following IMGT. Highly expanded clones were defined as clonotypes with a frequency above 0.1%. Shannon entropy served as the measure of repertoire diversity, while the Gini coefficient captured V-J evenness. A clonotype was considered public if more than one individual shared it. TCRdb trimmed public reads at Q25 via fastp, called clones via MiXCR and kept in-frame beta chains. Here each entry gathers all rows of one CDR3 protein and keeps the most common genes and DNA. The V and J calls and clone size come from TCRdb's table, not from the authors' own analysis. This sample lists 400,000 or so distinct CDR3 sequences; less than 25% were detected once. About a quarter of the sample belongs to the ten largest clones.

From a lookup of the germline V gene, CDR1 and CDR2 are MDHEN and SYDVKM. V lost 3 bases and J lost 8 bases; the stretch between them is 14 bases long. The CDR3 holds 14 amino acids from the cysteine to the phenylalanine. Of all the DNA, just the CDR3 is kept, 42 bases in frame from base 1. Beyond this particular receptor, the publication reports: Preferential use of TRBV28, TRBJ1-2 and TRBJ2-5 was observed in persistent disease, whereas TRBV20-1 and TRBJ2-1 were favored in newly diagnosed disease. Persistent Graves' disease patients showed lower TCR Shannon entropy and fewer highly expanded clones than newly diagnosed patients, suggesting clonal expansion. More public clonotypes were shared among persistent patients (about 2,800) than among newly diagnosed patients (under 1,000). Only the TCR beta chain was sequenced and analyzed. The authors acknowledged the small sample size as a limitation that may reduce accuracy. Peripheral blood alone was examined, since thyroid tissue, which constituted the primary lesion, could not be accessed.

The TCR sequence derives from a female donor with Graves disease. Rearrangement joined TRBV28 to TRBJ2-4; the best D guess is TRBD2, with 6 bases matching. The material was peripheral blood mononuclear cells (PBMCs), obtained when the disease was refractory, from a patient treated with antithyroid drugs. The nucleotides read TGTGCCAGCAGTTTCTCCGTGGGAGGCGACATTCAGTACTTC. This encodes CASSFSVGGDIQYF.